The next 26 T cell receptor beta chains were all read from a single sample in a study of neurological immune-mediated disorders. TCRdb recomputed calls from the 5' RACE reads with MiXCR, one row per CDR3 protein. The sample holds 45,000 to 55,000 distinct CDR3 sequences; 5.8% are singletons and the top ten take roughly 1.5%. The sequenced sample was CD4+ T cells from blood. The source of these receptors is a woman aged 18-29 years with multiple sclerosis.

This clonotype was seen repeatedly, ten times or more. V is TRBV20-1 and J is TRBJ2-6; 7 nucleotides match TRBD1. The CDR3 totals 16 residues. V gave up 1 base and J gave up 1 base; unmatched junction bases: 4. In germline, CDR1 is DFQATT, CDR2 SNEGSKA (reference sequence). The CDR3 region has the DNA TGCAGTGCTAGAGGCCAGACAGGGTCTGGGGCCAACGTCCTGACTTTC. As protein: CSARGQTGSGANVLTF.

There are many counts of this clonotype. J is TRBJ1-1 and V is TRBV20-1; 7 bases agree with TRBD1. This CDR3 region has 15 residues. In germline, CDR1 is DFQATT, CDR2 SNEGSKA (reference sequence). V trimming: 0 bases; J trimming: 3 bases; junction bases outside the gene matches: 7. CDR3 nucleotides: TGCAGTGCTAGAGACAACAGGGGTGGGGACACTGAAGCTTTCTTT. It is translated as CSARDNRGGDTEAFF.

The rearrangement uses TRBV24-1 and TRBJ2-1, with 7 bases matching TRBD2. The V segment lost 6 bases and the J segment 0 bases; nucleotides outside the gene matches: 7. Germline CDR1 is KGHDR and CDR2 is SFDVKD. The CDR3 has 16 residues. CDR3 bases: TGTGCCACCAGTACTTTCGGCGGGGGCTCCTACAATGAGCAGTTCTTC. It yields the protein CATSTFGGGSYNEQFF.

This clonotype was observed many times. CDR3 amino acids: CASSSSGGPGGEAFF. The CDR3 coding sequence is TGTGCCAGCAGCTCGTCAGGGGGCCCCGGGGGTGAAGCTTTCTTT. V usage is TRBV7-2 and J usage is TRBJ1-1; 8 nucleotides agree with TRBD1. The CDR3 extends over 15 amino acids. J was trimmed by 7 bases and V by 4 bases; bases with no gene match: 11. Looked up from germline, CDR1 is SGHTA and CDR2 is FQGNSA. Combining the CDR3 with reference TRBV7-2 and TRBJ1-1 gives the whole variable domain GAGVSQSPSNKVTEKGKDVELRCDPISGHTALYWYRQSLGQGLEFLIYFQGNSAPDKSGLPSDRFSAERTGGSVSTLTIQRTQQEDSAVYLCASSSSGGPGGEAFFGQGTRLTVV.

There are many counts of this clonotype. The chain has TRBV7-8 and TRBJ1-2; maybe TRBD1 (5 bases). This CDR3 is built from 13 residues. Germline assignment: CDR1 SGHVS and CDR2 FQNEAQ. Trimming cost V 3 bases and J 4 bases, with 9 bases left between them. The CDR3 loop reads CASSLDTSYGYTF. As DNA, the CDR3 is TGTGCCAGCAGCTTGGACACTAGCTATGGCTACACCTTC.

In its sample, this clonotype was seen many times. The chain joins TRBV5-1 to TRBJ2-7, with D unclear. CDR3 length equals 14 residues. Trimming removed 0 bases at V and 2 bases at J, with 9 bases between. Germline assignment: CDR1 SGHRS and CDR2 YFSETQ. The CDR3 DNA reads TGCGCCAGCAGCTTGGATGTCAGCACCTACGAGCAGTACGTC. Its protein is CASSLDVSTYEQYV.

The sample holds many counts of this clonotype. This sequence joins TRBV7-9 and TRBJ1-6, with D unresolved. Germline values: CDR1 SEHNR, CDR2 FQNEAQ (reference sequence). This CDR3 has 12 amino acids. Trimming removed 7 bases at V and 7 bases at J, with 8 bases between. The DNA of the CDR3 is TGTGCCAGCACCTATGAGAATTCACCCCTCCACTTT. Residues: CASTYENSPLHF.

There are many counts of this clonotype. This chain uses TRBV28 with TRBJ2-7; TRBD1 is a possible D gene (6 bases). Per the germline V gene, CDR1 is MDHEN and CDR2 is SYDVKM. This CDR3 region has 15 residues. V lost 6 bases and J 4 bases, leaving 19 bases between the germline ends. For the CDR3, the DNA is TGTGCCAGCAGAACTCCTGTCGGACAGCTGTACGAGCAGTACTTC. This codes for CASRTPVGQLYEQYF. Full variable domain (missing parts from reference TRBV28 and TRBJ2-7): DVKVTQSSRYLVKRTGEKVFLECVQDMDHENMFWYRQDPGLGLRLIYFSYDVKMKEKGDIPEGYSVSREKKERFSLILESASTNQTSMYLCASRTPVGQLYEQYFGPGTRLTVT.

This clonotype has ten or more counts. V gene TRBV12-3 or TRBV12-4 combines with J gene TRBJ1-2; 9 bases are a match to TRBD1. CDR3 length: 14 amino acids. V was clipped by 6 bases and J by 8 bases; unmatched bases: 10. The CDR3 sequence is CASSPGTGSYGYTF. In DNA, the CDR3 is TGTGCCAGCAGCCCCGGGACAGGGAGTTACGGCTACACCTTC.

The J gene is TRBJ2-1, the V gene TRBV5-1; 8 bases are a match to TRBD1. Germline CDR1 is SGHRS and CDR2 is YFSETQ. The ends lost 3 bases at V and 7 bases at J; junction bases unmatched: 6. The CDR3 runs 14 residues. CDR3 sequence reads: CASSSRQGRNEQFF. The DNA of the CDR3 is TGCGCCAGCAGCTCTCGACAGGGGAGGAATGAGCAGTTCTTC.

This clonotype was seen at least ten times. The chain carries TRBV29-1 and TRBJ2-1, with D possibly called TRBD1 or TRBD2 (7 bases each). The CDR3 is made up of 15 amino acids. Germline V CDR1 and CDR2: SQVTM, ANQGSEA. V was pared by 8 bases and J by 9 bases, with 26 bases between. The CDR3 region is CSPIRGGPLGPEQFF. The CDR3 nucleotides are TGCAGCCCTATCAGGGGGGGCCCCCTGGGACCTGAGCAGTTCTTC.

The sample holds many counts of this clonotype. V is TRBV12-5 and J is TRBJ1-4; unclear D gene. CDR1 and CDR2 from the germline V gene are LGHNT and FRNRAP. Trimming pared 3 bases from V and 0 bases from J, leaving 11 bases between. The CDR3 runs 16 residues. The chain's CDR3 is CASGLGLRATNEKLFF. For the CDR3, the DNA is TGTGCTAGTGGTTTAGGATTGAGGGCAACTAATGAAAAACTGTTTTTT.

The chain couples TRBV5-4 to TRBJ1-2; maybe TRBD1 (5 bases). The CDR3 spans 15 residues. Germline CDR1 SGHNT, CDR2 YYREEE (reference sequence). V lost 5 bases to trimming and J lost 3 bases, with 17 bases between them. The CDR3 loop reads CASSWIGGEDYGYTF. The CDR3 bases are TGTGCCAGCAGTTGGATCGGGGGTGAGGACTATGGCTACACCTTC.

This clonotype was detected ten times or more. The rearrangement links TRBV20-1 to TRBJ1-6, with 10 positions matching TRBD1. The CDR3 has 15 amino acids. Trimming took 4 bases from V and 7 from J; bases not matched to a gene: 7. Looked up from germline, CDR1 is DFQATT and CDR2 is SNEGSKA (reference sequence). The CDR3: CSATDRGNSNSPLHF. The CDR3 DNA reads as TGCAGTGCTACGGACAGGGGGAACTCAAATTCACCCCTCCACTTT.

This clonotype was recorded at least ten times. The chain is built from TRBV5-1 and TRBJ1-2; D not resolved. The CDR3 contains 13 residues. The V end lost 5 bases, the J end lost 2 bases, and 10 bases lay between the germline ends. In germline, CDR1 is SGHRS, CDR2 YFSETQ. The CDR3 spells CASREGMNYGYTF. CDR3 bases: TGCGCCAGCAGGGAAGGGATGAACTATGGCTACACCTTC.

This clonotype was detected many times. V is TRBV5-4 and J is TRBJ2-1; 7 bases agree with TRBD2. With V trimmed by 2 bases and J by 0 bases, 8 bases remained unmatched. The germline V gene encodes CDR1 SGHNT and CDR2 YYREEE (reference sequence). The CDR3 length is 17 residues. CDR3 sequence reads: CASSFTRAGNSYNEQFF. As DNA, the CDR3 is TGTGCCAGCAGCTTCACTCGAGCGGGAAACTCCTACAATGAGCAGTTCTTC.

The table lists this clonotype with many counts. V and J are TRBV6-5 and TRBJ2-1; 15 bases fit TRBD2. V gave up 0 bases and J gave up 3 bases; unmatched junction bases: 9. This CDR3 is built from 20 residues. Germline lookup yields CDR1 MNHEY and CDR2 SVGAGI. The CDR3 DNA sequence: TGTGCCAGCAGTTACTCTAATAACGGACTAGCGGGGGGGAACTACAATGAGCAGTTCTTC. Translating it yields CASSYSNNGLAGGNYNEQFF.

This clonotype was seen repeatedly, ten times or more. The rearrangement uses TRBV7-9 and TRBJ1-2, with D hard to call. CDR3 length: 20 residues. Trimming took 4 bases from V and 1 from J, leaving 28 bases between them. The germline CDR1 and CDR2 sequences are SEHNR and FQNEAQ (reference sequence). CDR3: CASSSLAHYIREKHNYGYTF. In DNA, the CDR3 is TGTGCCAGCAGCTCACTAGCCCATTATATCCGAGAGAAACATAACTATGGCTACACCTTC.

This clonotype came up many times. The gene calls are TRBV7-2 and TRBJ2-3; 10 bases match TRBD2. Germline CDR1 and CDR2: SGHTA and FQGNSA. V lost 5 bases and J lost 5; bases outside the gene matches: 7. CDR3 length: 15 amino acids. CDR3 region: CASSPLAGVLDTQYF. For the CDR3, the DNA is TGTGCCAGCAGCCCTCTAGCGGGAGTGTTAGATACGCAGTATTTT.

CDR3 DNA: TGTGCCAGCAGCTTATGGGGCTCCCCAGGGTCGGGCGAGCAGTACTTC. Translated: CASSLWGSPGSGEQYF. The chain has TRBV5-6 and TRBJ2-7, with D possibly TRBD1 on 5 matching bases. Germline V lookup: CDR1 SGHDT, CDR2 YYEEEE. V dropped 2 bases and J dropped 6 bases, with 21 bases sitting between them. The CDR3 sequence is 16 residues long.

This clonotype came up many times. This chain links TRBV5-1 with TRBJ2-3; a weak D match, TRBD1 (6 bases). The germline V gene encodes CDR1 SGHRS and CDR2 YFSETQ. This CDR3 comprises 15 residues. Trimming removed 3 bases from V and 3 bases from J, with 14 bases in between. Here the CDR3 DNA reads TGCGCCAGCAGCTCACAGGGTAGTTGGACAGATACGCAGTATTTT. It is translated as CASSSQGSWTDTQYF.

This clonotype occurred a few times. One junction end disagrees with the germline gene, perhaps due to a read error. V usage is TRBV11-2 and J usage is TRBJ2-7; the D gene is possibly TRBD1 (5 bases). The CDR3 is 17 amino acids. In germline, CDR1 is SGHAT, CDR2 FQNNGV. The CDR3 loop is CASSLVSGMTPFYGQYF. CDR3 bases: TGTGCCAGCAGCTTAGTATCAGGGATGACTCCATTTTACGGGCAGTACTTC.

The chain uses TRBV6-2 or TRBV6-3 and TRBJ2-5, with D uncertain. Trimming cost V 8 bases and J 4 bases, with 11 bases left between them. The CDR3 length is 12 residues. Germline loops: CDR1 MNHEY, CDR2 SVGEGT. For the CDR3, the DNA is TGTGCCAGCGGAAGAGGTGGAGAGACCCAGTACTTC. It codes for CASGRGGETQYF.

This clonotype was recorded at least ten times. The chain has TRBV5-1 and TRBJ2-6; no reliable D call. CDR1 and CDR2 from the germline V gene are SGHRS and YFSETQ. The CDR3 consists of 12 residues. V shed 3 bases and J shed 2 bases, with 0 bases lying between them. Here the CDR3 reads CASSSGANVLTF. CDR3 DNA: TGCGCCAGCAGCTCTGGGGCCAACGTCCTGACTTTC.

Judged by abundance, this clonotype is medium-sized. The DNA of the CDR3 is TGTGCCAGCAGTTTTGTACAGGGGAGGTACGAGCAGTACTTC. Its protein product is CASSFVQGRYEQYF. The chain is built from TRBV28 and TRBJ2-7, with D maybe TRBD1 (7 bases). This CDR3 has 14 amino acids. V lost 3 bases and J lost 4, with 13 bases in between. Germline V gene sequence: CDR1 MDHEN, CDR2 SYDVKM.

This clonotype has a count of ten or more. The chain links TRBV27 to TRBJ2-7; TRBD1 matches at 7 bases. The CDR3 loop spans 17 amino acids. The trim removed 8 bases at V and 0 bases at J, leaving 16 bases unmatched. Germline V gene lookup returns CDR1 MNHEY and CDR2 SMNVEV (reference sequence). This chain's CDR3 is CASGRLIGTEASYEQYF. CDR3 nucleotide sequence: TGTGCCAGCGGACGTTTAATTGGGACAGAGGCCTCCTACGAGCAGTACTTC.